This is a list of T cell receptor beta chains from one sample in a study of graft-versus-host responses after intestinal transplantation. The assay was immunoSEQ multiplex PCR, and TCRdb's table has in-frame clones only and misses some. This table has tens of thousands of clones, about 95% appearing once. These receptors have no identified antigens. Sample: unstimulated CD8+ T cells sorted from spleen or lymph node cells, taken before transplant. The receptors come from a human donor who was the organ donor for an intestinal transplant. Each CDR3 is given with its conserved first and last residue. D genes are given only for firm matches. For some rows the clone size is stated as once, few or many, or as a class when expanded; others skip it.

CASSQLDRGSYEQYF,TGCGCCAGCAGCCAATTGGACAGGGGCTCCTACGAGCAGTACTTC,.,TRBD1,TRBV4-1,TRBJ2-7
CASSAPDSRGQPQHF,TGTGCCAGCAGTGCACCGGACTCTAGGGGTCAGCCCCAGCATTTT,.,.,TRBV2,TRBJ1-5
CASSQGVASMGEAFF,TGCGCCAGCAGCCAAGGGGTCGCATCGATGGGTGAAGCTTTCTTT,.,.,TRBV4-3,TRBJ1-1
CASSLSNTEAFF,TGTGCCAGCAGCCTGTCGAACACTGAAGCTTTCTTT,.,.,TRBV7-9,TRBJ1-1
CASSIGPTGNYGYTF,TGTGCCAGTAGTATAGGTCCGACAGGGAACTATGGCTACACCTTC,.,TRBD1,TRBV19,TRBJ1-2
CASVSGAGGPSYEQYF,TGTGCCAGCGTCTCTGGGGCGGGGGGGCCGAGCTACGAGCAGTACTTC,few,TRBD2,TRBV28,TRBJ2-7
CASSLERGFYGYTF,TGTGCCAGCAGCTTAGAGCGAGGTTTTTATGGCTACACCTTC,.,.,TRBV11-2,TRBJ1-2
CASSTTSTDTQYF,TGCGCCAGCAGCACGACTAGCACAGATACGCAGTATTTT,.,.,TRBV5-1,TRBJ2-3
CSVEATGSSYGYTF,TGCAGCGTTGAAGCTACAGGGAGTTCATATGGCTACACCTTC,.,.,TRBV29-1,TRBJ1-2
CASSLNTGTYEQYF,TGTGCCAGCAGCTTAAATACGGGAACCTACGAGCAGTACTTC,once,.,TRBV7-6,TRBJ2-7
CASSRTTMGPRIDEKLFF,TGCGCCAGCAGCCGGACGACAATGGGACCGAGGATCGATGAAAAACTGTTTTTT,once,.,TRBV4-1,TRBJ1-4
CASSPRYRGRYEQYF,TGTGCCAGCAGCCCCCGCTACAGGGGAAGGTACGAGCAGTACTTC,few,TRBD1,TRBV28,TRBJ2-7
CASSEPGQGEPEAFF,TGTGCCAGCAGTGAACCCGGACAGGGGGAACCTGAAGCTTTCTTT,once,TRBD1,TRBV6-1,TRBJ1-1
CALERTAFTDTQYF,TGTGCCCTAGAACGGACAGCGTTCACAGATACGCAGTATTTT,once,.,TRBV19,TRBJ2-3
CASSSRTGPYEQYF,TGTGCCAGCAGTTCAAGGACGGGCCCCTACGAGCAGTACTTC,once,.,TRBV27,TRBJ2-7
CASSLGTEAFF,TGTGCCAGCAGCTTGGGGACAGAAGCTTTCTTT,.,.,TRBV5-4,TRBJ1-1
CASNLNEGLGQPQHF,TGTGCCAGCAACCTAAACGAAGGGCTCGGTCAGCCCCAGCATTTT,.,.,TRBV6-1,TRBJ1-5
CASSYGPYEQYF,TGTGCCAGCAGCTACGGACCCTACGAGCAGTACTTC,.,.,TRBV6-5,TRBJ2-7
CASSIGTPVTEAFF,TGTGCCAGTAGTATAGGGACGCCAGTCACTGAAGCTTTCTTT,.,.,TRBV19,TRBJ1-1
CASSLGATNEKLFF,TGTGCCAGCAGCCTTGGGGCAACTAATGAAAAACTGTTTTTT,.,.,TRBV5-4,TRBJ1-4
CASSHTRGDRDYEQYF,TGTGCCAGCAGCCACACAAGAGGGGACAGGGACTACGAGCAGTACTTC,.,TRBD1,TRBV14,TRBJ2-7
CASSLGGGGLDNEQFF,TGTGCCAGCAGCTTAGGGGGAGGGGGCCTGGACAATGAGCAGTTCTTC,.,.,TRBV11-2,TRBJ2-1
CASSAPTGTYNEQFF,TGTGCCAGCAGCGCCCCGACAGGAACCTACAATGAGCAGTTCTTC,.,.,TRBV7-8,TRBJ2-1
CASSLDGGSGELFF,TGTGCCAGCAGCTTGGACGGGGGCAGCGGGGAGCTGTTTTTT,.,.,TRBV7-3,TRBJ2-2
CASSQDIDSGANVLTF,TGTGCCAGCAGTCAAGACATAGACTCTGGGGCCAACGTCCTGACTTTC,.,.,TRBV28,TRBJ2-6
CASSLGGAANYGYTF,TGTGCCAGCAGTCTAGGGGGAGCCGCTAACTATGGCTACACCTTC,.,.,TRBV27,TRBJ1-2
CASSQVYPQNNEQFF,TGCGCCAGCAGCCAAGTGTACCCACAGAACAATGAGCAGTTCTTC,.,.,TRBV4-3,TRBJ2-1
CASFDPRGQGFYGYTF,TGTGCCAGCTTTGACCCGAGGGGGCAAGGTTTCTATGGCTACACCTTC,.,TRBD1,TRBV18,TRBJ1-2
CASSLAGAGGPYEQYF,TGTGCCAGCAGCTTGGCCGGAGCGGGGGGGCCCTACGAGCAGTACTTC,.,TRBD2,TRBV11-2,TRBJ2-7
CASSGETQYF,TGTGCCAGCAGTGGAGAGACCCAGTACTTC,.,.,TRBV25-1,TRBJ2-5
CSVVPGQTRLNNEQFF,TGCAGCGTTGTCCCGGGACAGACCCGATTAAACAATGAGCAGTTCTTC,.,TRBD1,TRBV29-1,TRBJ2-1
CASSDWGIQYEQYF,TGTGCCAGCAGTGATTGGGGTATTCAATACGAGCAGTACTTC,few,.,TRBV6-1,TRBJ2-7
CASSGTGPKKLFF,TGTGCCAGCAGCGGCACAGGGCCCAAAAAACTGTTTTTT,.,.,TRBV11-2,TRBJ1-4
CASSLGRGVSEAFF,TGTGCCAGCAGCTTGGGACGGGGGGTCTCTGAAGCTTTCTTT,.,.,TRBV5-4,TRBJ1-1
CASSFTTDRDSYGYTF,TGTGCCAGCAGCTTCACGACGGACAGGGACTCCTATGGCTACACCTTC,once,TRBD1,TRBV7-9,TRBJ1-2
CASSQDAQGAFNEQYF,TGCGCCAGCAGCCAAGATGCACAGGGGGCATTCAACGAGCAGTACTTC,once,TRBD1,TRBV4-1,TRBJ2-7
CASSLRDYEQYF,TGTGCCAGCAGTCTTCGGGACTACGAGCAGTACTTC,.,.,TRBV6-1,TRBJ2-7
CASSRWGEKLFF,TGTGCCAGCAGCCGGTGGGGTGAAAAACTGTTTTTT,.,.,TRBV14,TRBJ1-4
CASSLVEGLVTYGYTF,TGTGCCAGCAGCTTGGTTGAGGGATTAGTCACCTATGGCTACACCTTC,.,.,TRBV5-6,TRBJ1-2
CASSEARGMNTEAFF,TGTGCCAGCAGTGAAGCGAGGGGGATGAACACTGAAGCTTTCTTT,.,.,TRBV6-1,TRBJ1-1
CASRDRQGFGGDTEAFF,TGTGCCAGCAGGGATCGACAGGGATTTGGCGGCGACACTGAAGCTTTCTTT,.,TRBD1,TRBV28,TRBJ1-1
CASSDPSRGYNEQFF,TGTGCCAGCAGCGACCCCAGTAGGGGCTACAATGAGCAGTTCTTC,.,.,TRBV7-2,TRBJ2-1
CASSPGEGTETQYF,TGTGCCAGCAGTCCCGGGGAAGGGACAGAGACCCAGTACTTC,.,.,TRBV27,TRBJ2-5
CASSLNSFYNSPLHF,TGTGCCAGCAGTTTGAACAGTTTCTATAATTCACCCCTCCACTTT,.,.,TRBV27,TRBJ1-6
CASSLAGAGNEQYF,TGTGCCAGCAGCTTAGCAGGGGCTGGCAACGAGCAGTACTTC,.,.,TRBV11-2,TRBJ2-7
CASSAGTGAFEQYF,TGTGCCAGCAGCGCCGGGACAGGGGCGTTCGAGCAGTACTTC,.,TRBD1,TRBV9,TRBJ2-7
CAWRGRTNYGYTF,TGTGCCTGGAGGGGACGAACTAACTATGGCTACACCTTC,.,.,TRBV30,TRBJ1-2
CASSFLWRDTEAFF,TGTGCCAGCAGTTTCTTATGGAGGGACACTGAAGCTTTCTTT,.,.,TRBV28,TRBJ1-1
CASSAGPNYEQYF,TGTGCCAGCAGTGCCGGGCCAAACTACGAGCAGTACTTC,.,.,TRBV2,TRBJ2-7
CASSEGAGQLNTEAFF,TGTGCCAGCAGTGAAGGGGCCGGACAACTGAACACTGAAGCTTTCTTT,.,.,TRBV6-1,TRBJ1-1
CASSEPGLALDEQFF,TGTGCCAGCAGTGAACCGGGACTAGCGTTGGATGAGCAGTTCTTC,.,TRBD2,TRBV25-1,TRBJ2-1
CASRITGQGSYEQYF,TGTGCCAGCAGAATAACGGGACAGGGCTCCTACGAGCAGTACTTC,.,TRBD1,TRBV6-1,TRBJ2-7
CASSKIQGVDTEAFF,TGTGCCAGCAGTAAAATACAGGGGGTGGACACTGAAGCTTTCTTT,.,TRBD1,TRBV6-6,TRBJ1-1
CASSEGWLSSYEQYF,TGTGCCAGCAGTGAGGGGTGGCTAAGCTCCTACGAGCAGTACTTC,.,.,TRBV6-1,TRBJ2-7
CASSPRGGTEAFF,TGTGCCAGCAGTCCGCGGGGGGGAACTGAAGCTTTCTTT,.,.,TRBV28,TRBJ1-1
CASSQTGSSTDTQYF,TGTGCCAGCAGCCAGACAGGTTCGAGCACAGATACGCAGTATTTT,.,.,TRBV7-3,TRBJ2-3
CASSLAPGAGSVYEQYF,TGCGCCAGCAGCTTAGCACCCGGGGCCGGTTCGGTCTACGAGCAGTACTTC,once,.,TRBV4-1,TRBJ2-7